This T cell receptor (beta chain) derives from a study of T cell changes during pregnancy in multiple sclerosis. V lost 6 bases to trimming and J lost 0 bases, with 13 bases between them. Germline V lookup: CDR1 SGHRS, CDR2 YFSETQ. There are 16 residues in the CDR3. Produced via immunoSEQ multiplex PCR; TCRdb's table is partial and in-frame only. In the table there are roughly 40,000 clones, approximately 90% of which are singletons. This receptor was obtained from a female donor in good health, enrolled as a control in a pregnancy study. The specimen comprised CD4+ T cells from peripheral blood mononuclear cells, sampled in the first trimester of pregnancy. The chain carries TRBV5-1 and TRBJ1-6, with D perhaps matching TRBD1 (5 bases). The DNA for the CDR3 is TGCGCCAGCACCGCTGGGGCTAGCTCCTATAATTCACCCCTCCACTTT. Translation: CASTAGASSYNSPLHF.